This T cell receptor (beta chain) was sequenced for a study of cytomegalovirus exposure and HLA in healthy donors. Use of 60 Vbeta and 13 Jbeta primers characterized the PCR. Data came from immunoSEQ multiplex PCR; TCRdb stores just in-frame clones and leaves some out. The table records 30,000 to 40,000 clones, about 67% of them present only once. Donors were nominally healthy when sampled, though unrecorded immune exposures were likely. This clone has more than one count but fewer than ten. Sequences were obtained from PBMCs. This clonotype was obtained from a man aged 40-50 years in good health and CMV-seropositive.

The CDR3 DNA reads as TGTGCCAGCAGTCGCAGGGGCCATGCTTTCTTT. It translates to CASSRRGHAFF. V and J are TRBV2 and TRBJ1-1; TRBD1 might be the D (6 bases). Trimming pared 5 bases from V and 11 bases from J, leaving 12 bases between. This CDR3 comprises 11 residues. Germline assignment: CDR1 SNHLY and CDR2 FYNNEI.